The 21 T cell receptor beta chains reported below all come from one sample, sequenced in a study of T cells in Graves' hyperthyroidism and ophthalmopathy. It was RNA transcripts that yielded the amplified TCR beta CDR3 regions. First-round RT-PCR with HTBI primers amplified the TCR CDR3 region. TCRdb re-called the multiplex PCR reads with MiXCR, one entry per CDR3 protein. The data show hundreds of thousands of distinct CDR3 sequences, with under 25% seen just once and 34% held by the top ten. The source material was blood. The receptors come from a young man with Graves' ophthalmopathy.

This clonotype turned up a few times. The V gene is TRBV3-1, the J gene TRBJ2-1, with TRBD2 as a possible D gene (7 bases). Germline loops: CDR1 LGHDT, CDR2 YNNKEL (reference sequence). This CDR3 region has 18 residues. The V end lost 3 bases, the J end lost 6 bases, and 24 bases lay between the germline ends. CDR3 loop: CASSQGIRRGRGGNEQFF. CDR3 bases: TGTGCCAGCAGCCAGGGGATCCGACGCGGGAGAGGGGGCAATGAGCAGTTCTTC.

The CDR3 spells CASRDRGVPDTQYF. DNA for the CDR3: TGTGCCTCCCGGGACAGGGGGGTCCCAGATACGCAGTATTTT. The chain joins TRBV19 to TRBJ2-3; 11 bases align to TRBD1. CDR1 LNHDA and CDR2 SQIVND come from the germline V gene (reference sequence). V gave up 11 bases and J gave up 4 bases; unmatched junction bases: 8. CDR3 length: 14 residues.

The rearrangement joins TRBV29-1 to TRBJ2-5; the D is unclear. Deletions cut 7 bases from V and 5 bases from J, with 14 bases between. CDR3 length: 12 amino acids. Per germline, CDR1 SQVTM and CDR2 ANQGSEA. CDR3 loop: CSARQVMETQYF. Written as DNA, the CDR3 is TGCAGCGCCCGCCAGGTGATGGAGACCCAGTACTTC.

This clonotype was detected many times. The J gene is TRBJ1-1, the V gene TRBV2, with TRBD1 identical over 9 bases. CDR1 is SNHLY, CDR2 FYNNEI, per germline. The CDR3 covers 13 residues. Unmatched junction bases numbered 4, after V lost 10 bases and J lost 1 base. The CDR3 is CAKGTGTNTEAFF. The CDR3 nucleotides are TGTGCCAAAGGGACAGGGACGAACACTGAAGCTTTCTTT.

This clonotype was observed at least ten times. This sequence joins TRBV28 and TRBJ1-2, with D possibly TRBD1 on 5 matching bases. The CDR3 contains 12 residues. Trimming shortened V by 5 bases and J by 8 bases, and 12 bases separated the two germline ends. Germline V gene lookup returns CDR1 MDHEN and CDR2 SYDVKM. The CDR3 DNA follows: TGTGCCAGCAGTGCCGGGGGAGTCGGCTACACCTTC. Amino acids: CASSAGGVGYTF.

The J gene is TRBJ2-3, the V gene TRBV14; TRBD1 matches 10 bases. Germline V lookup: CDR1 SGHDN, CDR2 FVKESK. V was pared by 1 base and J by 3 bases, with 1 base of the junction left unmatched. The CDR3 covers 15 residues. CDR3: CASSQVGQGTDTQYF. CDR3 bases: TGTGCCAGCAGCCAAGTGGGACAGGGGACAGATACGCAGTATTTT.

This clonotype appeared a few times. This chain connects TRBV3-1 to TRBJ2-7; D perhaps matches TRBD2 (7 bases). Germline V CDR1 and CDR2: LGHDT, YNNKEL (reference sequence). The CDR3 loop spans 16 amino acids. Deletions cut 0 bases from V and 6 bases from J, with 18 bases between. The CDR3 DNA sequence: TGTGCCAGCAGCCAAGATCCATACGGGGGAGGGGGCGAGCAGTACTTC. It translates to CASSQDPYGGGGEQYF.

This sequence joins TRBV15 and TRBJ2-7, with a weak D call TRBD2 (7 bases). Germline V CDR1 and CDR2: LNHNV, YYDKDF (reference sequence). Deletions cut 8 bases from V and 6 bases from J, with 17 bases between. The CDR3 contains 13 residues. In DNA form, the CDR3 reads TGTGCCACCCGGGGGGTGGGGGCAGCCGAGCAGTACTTC. Translated: CATRGVGAAEQYF.

This clonotype came up a few times. The chain couples TRBV5-1 to TRBJ2-3; D not certain. Between the trimmed V and J ends, which lost 0 bases and 7 bases, there was a span of 3 bases. Germline V gene data show CDR1 as SGHRS and CDR2 as YFSETQ. The CDR3 loop spans 11 amino acids. CDR3 loop: CASSLAYTQYF. The DNA of the CDR3 is TGCGCCAGCAGCTTGGCATATACGCAGTATTTT.

At least ten counts were recorded for this clonotype. This sequence joins TRBV20-1 and TRBJ2-6, with 7 bases that match TRBD1. V was pared by 5 bases and J by 0 bases, with 1 base of the junction left unmatched. Germline CDR1 is DFQATT and CDR2 is SNEGSKA (reference sequence). The CDR3 covers 14 residues. The chain's CDR3 is CSAGQDSGANVLTF. In DNA, the CDR3 is TGCAGTGCTGGACAGGACTCTGGGGCCAACGTCCTGACTTTC.

This clonotype was observed at least ten times. The DNA for the CDR3 is TGTGCCAGCAGTTTACGGGGTTCCTATAATTCACCCCTCCACTTT. It yields the protein CASSLRGSYNSPLHF. This rearrangement joins TRBV28 to TRBJ1-6; D is ambiguous. The CDR3 totals 15 residues. V was pared by 2 bases and J by 1 base, with 6 bases between. Germline lookup yields CDR1 MDHEN and CDR2 SYDVKM.

This clonotype appeared a few times. This CDR3 is CASSLDAQGGSGYTF. The CDR3 DNA reads as TGTGCCAGCAGCTTAGATGCCCAGGGGGGCTCTGGCTACACCTTC. J is TRBJ1-2 and V is TRBV11-2; TRBD1 matches 7 bases. The CDR3 runs 15 residues. CDR1 and CDR2 from the germline V gene are SGHAT and FQNNGV. J lost 7 bases, V lost 0 bases, and 8 bases had no gene match.

The rearrangement uses TRBV5-1 and TRBJ2-2, with D tentatively TRBD1 (6 bases). V lost 4 bases and J lost 0, with 10 bases in between. This CDR3 is built from 15 residues. Germline V gene sequence: CDR1 SGHRS, CDR2 YFSETQ. The CDR3 region has the DNA TGCGCCAGCAGCGGGGGACAAACGAACACCGGGGAGCTGTTTTTT. It translates to CASSGGQTNTGELFF.

This clonotype showed up just a few times. V usage is TRBV5-1 and J usage is TRBJ2-5, with TRBD2 matching over 10 bases. The germline V gene encodes CDR1 SGHRS and CDR2 YFSETQ. The CDR3 is 18 residues long. V lost 0 bases, J lost 1 base, and 9 bases stayed unmatched. The CDR3 nucleotides read TGCGCCAGCAGCTTGGTGCTAGCGGGAGCCGAAGTCCAAGAGACCCAGTACTTC. It specifies CASSLVLAGAEVQETQYF.

This clonotype was found many times. The chain is built from TRBV20-1 and TRBJ2-7, with 9 bases fitting TRBD1. This CDR3 has 17 residues. Per germline, CDR1 DFQATT and CDR2 SNEGSKA (reference sequence). The V and J ends lost 3 bases and 3 bases, in that order; junction bases with no gene match: 15. CDR3: CSARATGGLRSYYEQYF. DNA of the CDR3: TGCAGTGCTAGGGCAACAGGGGGCCTACGATCCTACTACGAGCAGTACTTC.

The genes are TRBV5-8 and TRBJ2-7, with D hard to call. Trimming left V 9 bases short and J 1 base short, with 14 bases between. Germline V lookup: CDR1 SGHTS, CDR2 YDEGEE. This CDR3 has 13 amino acids. CDR3 residues: CATPWRESYEQYF. The CDR3 nucleotides read TGTGCCACCCCCTGGAGAGAATCCTACGAGCAGTACTTC.

V and J are TRBV5-1 and TRBJ1-2, with 10 positions matching TRBD1. Germline V lookup: CDR1 SGHRS, CDR2 YFSETQ. CDR3 length: 17 amino acids. V lost 0 bases, J lost 6 bases, and 11 bases stayed unmatched. The CDR3 region is CASSLGGTGVFIDGYTF. For the CDR3, the DNA is TGCGCCAGCAGCTTGGGAGGGACAGGGGTATTTATTGATGGCTACACCTTC.

On this clonotype itself: Its ends do not fully match the called genes, so a read error is possible. The CDR3 protein is CASSEDRGPNEKLFF. The CDR3, as DNA: TGTGCCAGCAGCGAAGACAGGGGGCCTAATGAAAAACTGTTTTTT. The chain carries TRBV6-1 and TRBJ1-4; 10 nucleotides align to TRBD1. The CDR3 is 15 amino acids. Germline-derived CDR1 and CDR2 are MNHNS and SASEGT.

The chain joins TRBV11-2 to TRBJ2-5; no clear D gene. The CDR3 extends over 13 amino acids. Trimming took off 5 bases at V and 5 bases at J, with 12 bases between the two ends. Germline V gene sequence: CDR1 SGHAT, CDR2 FQNNGV. DNA for the CDR3: TGTGCCAGCAGCCTCTGGGAAAAGGAGACCCAGTACTTC. Its translation: CASSLWEKETQYF.

V usage is TRBV5-6 and J usage is TRBJ1-4; D is unresolved. This CDR3 is built from 15 residues. V was trimmed by 4 bases and J by 4 bases, leaving 14 bases between them. Germline V gene lookup returns CDR1 SGHDT and CDR2 YYEEEE. DNA of the CDR3: TGTGCCAGCAGCCCCTCTGGGTTTGGTAATGAAAAACTGTTTTTT. As protein: CASSPSGFGNEKLFF. The complete variable domain, with remaining parts taken from reference TRBV5-6 and TRBJ1-4, reads DAGVTQSPTHLIKTRGQQVTLRCSPKSGHDTVSWYQQALGQGPQFIFQYYEEEERQRGNFPDRFSGHQFPNYSSELNVNALLLGDSALYLCASSPSGFGNEKLFFGSGTQLSVL.

This clonotype has only a few counts. This CDR3 reads CASSSDREGIQYF. In DNA, the CDR3 is TGTGCCAGCAGTTCGGATCGAGAGGGCATTCAGTACTTC. The genes are TRBV2 and TRBJ2-4; TRBD2 might be the D (5 bases). V was cut by 5 bases and J by 9 bases, with 14 bases left in between. The CDR3 has 13 residues. Germline CDR1 is SNHLY and CDR2 is FYNNEI.